Given below is one T cell receptor (beta chain) in context. The record originates from a study of blood T cell repertoires in COVID-19. Turning to the study itself: The samples span acute and convalescent COVID-19 from the United States, Italy and Spain. T cells, B-cell-depleted T cells, or PBMCs supplied cDNA or gDNA.

Authors' analysis steps: Estimates of nucleated cell counts were drawn from the amplification of reference gene primers. Data came from immunoSEQ multiplex PCR; TCRdb stores just in-frame clones and leaves some out. Clonal size and the V and J genes are those of that table, whereas D and trimming came from the DNA. The sample carries nearly 250,000 clones, around 88% recorded once. Seattle participants joined during active infection and were tracked over time. The germline CDR1 and CDR2 sequences are LNHDA and SQIVND (reference sequence). V lost 7 bases and J lost 7; bases outside the gene matches: 16. CDR3 length: 17 residues.

The source is a woman of 80 years or more with COVID-19, enrolled during active disease. The sequencing sample was made of peripheral blood. V gene TRBV19 combines with J gene TRBJ1-5; 10 bases align to TRBD1. The CDR3 DNA sequence: TGTGCCAGTACTCTCAGCCCCGGGACAGGGGAGAGGCAGCCCCAGCATTTT. This codes for CASTLSPGTGERQPQHF.